The source of this T cell receptor beta chain is a study of vaccination and CD4 T cells after COVID-19. Study in general: With a range of 35 to 161, the median interval from diagnosis to drawing post-COVID samples was about 100 days. In the control cultures, a CEFX pool, an HIV-1 Nef pool, or no peptide was supplied.

Remarks on this clonotype: Its specificity is unknown.

As to treatment: approximately 9-day PBMC culture with coronavirus spike peptide pools or control peptides (ViraFEST assay). The germline V gene encodes CDR1 MDHEN and CDR2 SYDVKM. Trimming shortened V by 7 bases and J by 6 bases, and 13 bases separated the two germline ends. The CDR3 is made up of 13 amino acids. Sequencing of the DNA from cultured CD4+ T cells was carried out with the Oncomine TCR Beta short-read assay. MiXCR, run by TCRdb on the PCR reads, gives a single entry per CDR3 protein. This sample carries approximately 16,000 distinct CDR3 sequences, approximately 72% of them seen once, and the ten largest clones take approximately 9.1%.

The clonotype originates from a human donor who received a COVID-19 vaccine. The chain has TRBV28 and TRBJ1-5; tentative D call: TRBD1 (6 bases). The input for sequencing was CD4+ T cells from blood, cultured in vitro, taken after SARS-CoV-2 vaccination. CDR3 sequence reads: CASTLTGGQPQHF. Written as DNA, the CDR3 is TGTGCCAGCACCTTGACAGGCGGTCAGCCCCAGCATTTT.